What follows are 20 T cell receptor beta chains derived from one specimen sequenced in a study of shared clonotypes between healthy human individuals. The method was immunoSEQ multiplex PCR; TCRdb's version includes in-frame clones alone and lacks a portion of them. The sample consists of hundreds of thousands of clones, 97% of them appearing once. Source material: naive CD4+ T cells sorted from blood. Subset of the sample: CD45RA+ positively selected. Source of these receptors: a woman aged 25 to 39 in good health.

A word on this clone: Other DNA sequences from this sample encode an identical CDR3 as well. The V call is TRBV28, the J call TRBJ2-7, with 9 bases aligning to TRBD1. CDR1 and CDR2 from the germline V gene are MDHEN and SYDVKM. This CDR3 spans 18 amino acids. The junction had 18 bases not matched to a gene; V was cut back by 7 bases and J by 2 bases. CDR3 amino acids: CASTQRPLWTGETYEQYF. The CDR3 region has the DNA TGTGCCAGCACCCAACGACCCCTCTGGACAGGGGAAACCTACGAGCAGTACTTC.

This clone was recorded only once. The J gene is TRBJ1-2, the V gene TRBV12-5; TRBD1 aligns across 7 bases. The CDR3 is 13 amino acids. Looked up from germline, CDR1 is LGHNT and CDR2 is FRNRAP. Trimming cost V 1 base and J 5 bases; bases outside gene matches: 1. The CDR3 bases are TGTGCTAGTGGTTTGGGACAGGGATATGGCTACACCTTC. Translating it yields CASGLGQGYGYTF. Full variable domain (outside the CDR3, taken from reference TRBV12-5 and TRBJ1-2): DARVTQTPRHKVTEMGQEVTMRCQPILGHNTVFWYRQTMMQGLELLAYFRNRAPLDDSGMPKDRFSAEMPDATLATLKIQPSEPRDSAVYFCASGLGQGYGYTFGSGTRLTVV.

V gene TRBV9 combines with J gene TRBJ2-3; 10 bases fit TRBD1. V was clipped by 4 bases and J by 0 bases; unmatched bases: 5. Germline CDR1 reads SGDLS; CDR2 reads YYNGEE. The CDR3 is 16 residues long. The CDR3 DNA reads TGTGCCAGCAGCCCGCGACAGGGGGCGAGCACAGATACGCAGTATTTT. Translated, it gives CASSPRQGASTDTQYF.

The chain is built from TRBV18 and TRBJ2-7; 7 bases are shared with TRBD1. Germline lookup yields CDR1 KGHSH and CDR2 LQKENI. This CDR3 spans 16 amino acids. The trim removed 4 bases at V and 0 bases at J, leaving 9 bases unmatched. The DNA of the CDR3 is TGTGCCAGCTCACTTGGCGACAGGGCAAGCTCCTACGAGCAGTACTTC. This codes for CASSLGDRASSYEQYF.

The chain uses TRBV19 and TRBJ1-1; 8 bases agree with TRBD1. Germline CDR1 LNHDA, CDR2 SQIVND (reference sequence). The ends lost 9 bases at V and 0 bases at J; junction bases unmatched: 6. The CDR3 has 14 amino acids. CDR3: CASNRRGLNTEAFF. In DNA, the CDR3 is TGTGCCAGCAACCGCAGGGGGCTGAACACTGAAGCTTTCTTT.

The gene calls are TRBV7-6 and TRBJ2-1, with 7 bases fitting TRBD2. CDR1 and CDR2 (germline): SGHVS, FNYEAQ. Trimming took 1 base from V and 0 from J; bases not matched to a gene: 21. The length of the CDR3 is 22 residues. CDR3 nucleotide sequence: TGTGCCAGCAGCTTAGAGGCTTACGTAACCCTAGCGGAGTTAAGCTCCTACAATGAGCAGTTCTTC. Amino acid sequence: CASSLEAYVTLAELSSYNEQFF.

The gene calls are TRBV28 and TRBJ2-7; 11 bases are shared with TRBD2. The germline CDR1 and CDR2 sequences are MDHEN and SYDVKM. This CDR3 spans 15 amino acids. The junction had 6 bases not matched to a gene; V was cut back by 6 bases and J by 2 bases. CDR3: CASRPGTSGTYEQYF. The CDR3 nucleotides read TGTGCCAGCAGACCTGGGACTAGCGGTACCTACGAGCAGTACTTC. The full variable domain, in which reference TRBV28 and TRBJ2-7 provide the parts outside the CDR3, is DVKVTQSSRYLVKRTGEKVFLECVQDMDHENMFWYRQDPGLGLRLIYFSYDVKMKEKGDIPEGYSVSREKKERFSLILESASTNQTSMYLCASRPGTSGTYEQYFGPGTRLTVT.

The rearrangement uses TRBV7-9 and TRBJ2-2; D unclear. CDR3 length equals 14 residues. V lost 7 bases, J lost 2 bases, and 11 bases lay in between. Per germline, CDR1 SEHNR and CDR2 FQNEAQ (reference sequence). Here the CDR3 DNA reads TGTGCCAGCACCATGACGGAAAACACCGGGGAGCTGTTTTTT. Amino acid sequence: CASTMTENTGELFF.

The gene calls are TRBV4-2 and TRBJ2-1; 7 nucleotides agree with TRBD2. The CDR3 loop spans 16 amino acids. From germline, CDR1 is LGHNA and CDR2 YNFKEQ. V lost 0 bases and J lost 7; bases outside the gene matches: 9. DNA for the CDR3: TGTGCCAGCAGCCAAGATCCGGGACTACTGATGAATGAGCAGTTCTTC. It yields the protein CASSQDPGLLMNEQFF.

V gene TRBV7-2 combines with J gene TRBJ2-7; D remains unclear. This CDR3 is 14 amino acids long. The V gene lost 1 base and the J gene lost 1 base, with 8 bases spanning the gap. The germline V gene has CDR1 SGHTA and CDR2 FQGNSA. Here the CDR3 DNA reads TGTGCCAGCAGCTTAGGACGCAGTTCCTACGAGCAGTACTTC. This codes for CASSLGRSSYEQYF.

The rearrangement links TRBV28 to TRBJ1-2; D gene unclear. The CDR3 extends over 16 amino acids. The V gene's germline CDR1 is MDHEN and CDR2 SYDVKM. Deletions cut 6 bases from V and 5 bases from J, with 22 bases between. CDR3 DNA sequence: TGTGCCAGCAGGGATAAAGGGCAGTCAGCAAAGTATGGCTACACCTTC. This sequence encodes CASRDKGQSAKYGYTF.

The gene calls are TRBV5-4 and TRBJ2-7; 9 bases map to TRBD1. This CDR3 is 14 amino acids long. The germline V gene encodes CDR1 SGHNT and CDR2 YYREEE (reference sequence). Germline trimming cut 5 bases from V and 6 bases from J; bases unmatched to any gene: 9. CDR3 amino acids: CASSWDRVLSEQYF. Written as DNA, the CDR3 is TGTGCCAGCAGTTGGGACAGGGTCCTTTCCGAGCAGTACTTC.

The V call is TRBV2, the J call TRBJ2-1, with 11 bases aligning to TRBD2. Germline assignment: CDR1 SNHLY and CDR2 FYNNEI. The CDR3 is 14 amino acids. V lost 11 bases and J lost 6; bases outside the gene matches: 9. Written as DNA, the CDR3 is TGTGCCTTCAAGACGGGACTAGCGGCCAATGAGCAGTTCTTC. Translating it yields CAFKTGLAANEQFF.

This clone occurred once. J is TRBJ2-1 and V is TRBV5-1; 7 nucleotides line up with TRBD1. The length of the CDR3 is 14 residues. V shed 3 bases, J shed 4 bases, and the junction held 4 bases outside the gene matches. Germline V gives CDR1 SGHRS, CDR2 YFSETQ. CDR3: CASSSGQLYNEQFF. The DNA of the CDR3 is TGCGCCAGCAGCTCGGGACAGTTGTACAATGAGCAGTTCTTC.

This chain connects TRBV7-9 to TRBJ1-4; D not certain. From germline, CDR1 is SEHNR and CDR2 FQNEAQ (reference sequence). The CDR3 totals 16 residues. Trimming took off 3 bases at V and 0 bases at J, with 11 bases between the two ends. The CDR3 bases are TGTGCCAGCAGCTTGGACGGGAGCTCAACTAATGAAAAACTGTTTTTT. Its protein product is CASSLDGSSTNEKLFF.

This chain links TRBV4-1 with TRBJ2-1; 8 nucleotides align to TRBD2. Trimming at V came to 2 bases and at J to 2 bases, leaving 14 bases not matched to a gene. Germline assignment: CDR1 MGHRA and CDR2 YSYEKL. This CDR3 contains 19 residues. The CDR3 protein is CASSQPPGAGAFAYNEQFF. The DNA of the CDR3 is TGCGCCAGCAGCCAACCTCCGGGAGCGGGAGCTTTTGCCTACAATGAGCAGTTCTTC.

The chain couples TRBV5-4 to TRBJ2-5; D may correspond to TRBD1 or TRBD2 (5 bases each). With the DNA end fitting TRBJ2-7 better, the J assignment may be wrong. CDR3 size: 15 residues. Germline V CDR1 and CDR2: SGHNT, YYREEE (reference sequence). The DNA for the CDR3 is TGTGCCAGCAGCTCGGCCGGGACCGTCTCCTACGAGCAGTACTTC. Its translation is CASSSAGTVSYEQYF.

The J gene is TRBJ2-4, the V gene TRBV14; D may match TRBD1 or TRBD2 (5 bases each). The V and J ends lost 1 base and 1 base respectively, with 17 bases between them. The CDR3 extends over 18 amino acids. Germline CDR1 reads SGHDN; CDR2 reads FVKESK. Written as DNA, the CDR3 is TGTGCCAGCAGCCAAGGCAATCGAGGGGTTCCGGCCAAAAACATTCAGTACTTC. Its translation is CASSQGNRGVPAKNIQYF.

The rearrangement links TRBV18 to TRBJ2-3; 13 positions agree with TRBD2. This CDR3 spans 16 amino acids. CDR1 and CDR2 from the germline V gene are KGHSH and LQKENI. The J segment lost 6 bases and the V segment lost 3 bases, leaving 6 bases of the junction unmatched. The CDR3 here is CASSPLRTSGGDTQYF. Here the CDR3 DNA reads TGTGCCAGCTCACCTCTACGGACTAGCGGGGGTGATACGCAGTATTTT.

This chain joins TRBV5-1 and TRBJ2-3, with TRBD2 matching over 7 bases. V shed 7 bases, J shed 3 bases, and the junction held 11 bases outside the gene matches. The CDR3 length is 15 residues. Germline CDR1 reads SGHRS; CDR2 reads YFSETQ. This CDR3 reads CASRMRERGTDTQYF. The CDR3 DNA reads TGCGCCAGCCGTATGCGGGAGAGGGGTACAGATACGCAGTATTTT.